Below, 28 T cell receptor beta chains from the same sample are listed, as sequenced in a study of T cell changes during pregnancy in multiple sclerosis. This table comes from immunoSEQ multiplex PCR, and its TCRdb copy is limited to in-frame clones, with some not included. The data contain 40,000 to 55,000 clones, approximately 92% of them singletons. Sequencing input: peripheral blood. The receptors here all came from a female donor with multiple sclerosis, enrolled in a pregnancy study.

V and J are TRBV9 and TRBJ2-3; 7 nucleotides agree with TRBD2. This CDR3 comprises 18 residues. Germline trimming cut 1 base from V and 5 bases from J; bases unmatched to any gene: 16. The germline V gene encodes CDR1 SGDLS and CDR2 YYNGEE. The CDR3 nucleotides read TGTGCCAGCAGCGTACGTTCACTGGTGGCGGGAGCGGGAGATACGCAGTATTTT. Protein sequence: CASSVRSLVAGAGDTQYF.

J is TRBJ2-7 and V is TRBV11-2, with D possibly being TRBD1 (6 bases). V was cut by 9 bases and J by 0 bases, with 12 bases left in between. CDR1 SGHAT and CDR2 FQNNGV come from the germline V gene. The CDR3 extends over 13 amino acids. The chain's CDR3 is CASKDSSSYEQYF. The CDR3 DNA follows: TGTGCCAGTAAGGACAGCAGCTCCTACGAGCAGTACTTC. The variable domain in full, with the rest retrieved from reference TRBV11-2 and TRBJ2-7, is EAGVAQSPRYKIIEKRQSVAFWCNPISGHATLYWYQQILGQGPKLLIQFQNNGVVDDSQLPKDRFSAERLKGVDSTLKIQPAKLEDSAVYLCASKDSSSYEQYFGPGTRLTVT.

The chain employs TRBV5-1 and TRBJ1-2; 10 bases map to TRBD1. The CDR3 extends over 16 amino acids. Germline CDR1 SGHRS, CDR2 YFSETQ. V gave up 2 bases and J gave up 4 bases; unmatched junction bases: 8. This CDR3 is CASSFTIGQGGYGYTF. CDR3 in DNA: TGCGCCAGCAGCTTTACAATTGGACAGGGGGGCTATGGCTACACCTTC.

The chain employs TRBV2 and TRBJ1-2; no clear D gene. Germline CDR1 and CDR2: SNHLY and FYNNEI. The CDR3 has 14 amino acids. Trimming left V 2 bases short and J 2 bases short, with 9 bases between. The CDR3 loop reads CASSENGENYGYTF. DNA of the CDR3: TGTGCCAGCAGTGAAAACGGGGAAAACTATGGCTACACCTTC.

The chain couples TRBV4-1 to TRBJ1-1; D gene ambiguous. V lost 0 bases, J lost 7 bases, and 15 bases lay in between. The CDR3 contains 15 residues. CDR1 and CDR2 from the germline V gene are MGHRA and YSYEKL. The CDR3 DNA reads as TGCGCCAGCAGCCAAGAAGGCGGCGGATGGGTTGAAGCTTTCTTT. As protein: CASSQEGGGWVEAFF.

The chain employs TRBV5-1 and TRBJ1-1; D perhaps matches TRBD1 (5 bases). Looked up from germline, CDR1 is SGHRS and CDR2 is YFSETQ. V was cut by 3 bases and J by 6 bases, with 15 bases left in between. The CDR3 has 14 residues. Written as DNA, the CDR3 is TGCGCCAGCAGCTGGGGGTCGGGGCTCGCTGAAGCTTTCTTT. Protein sequence: CASSWGSGLAEAFF.

V gene TRBV27 combines with J gene TRBJ2-7; 10 bases match TRBD1. Germline V gene lookup returns CDR1 MNHEY and CDR2 SMNVEV (reference sequence). This CDR3 comprises 15 residues. Trimming cost V 6 bases and J 2 bases; bases outside gene matches: 7. The CDR3 loop is CASRSGQGETYEQYF. CDR3 coding DNA: TGTGCCAGCAGGTCTGGACAGGGGGAAACCTACGAGCAGTACTTC.

V is TRBV10-3 and J is TRBJ2-7; 11 nucleotides line up with TRBD1. Germline V gene sequence: CDR1 ENHRY, CDR2 SYGVKD. V was clipped by 0 bases and J by 4 bases; unmatched bases: 2. The CDR3 totals 15 residues. The CDR3 bases are TGTGCCATCAGTGAGTCAGGACAGGGGGCATACGAGCAGTACTTC. It is translated as CAISESGQGAYEQYF.

The V call is TRBV6-1, the J call TRBJ1-2, with a tentative D call TRBD1 (5 bases). The CDR3 is 15 amino acids. The V end lost 7 bases, the J end lost 4 bases, and 19 bases lay between the germline ends. The germline gives CDR1 MNHNS, CDR2 SASEGT. CDR3 in amino acids: CASIPGAGPFYGYTF. In nucleotides, the CDR3 is TGTGCCAGCATACCTGGGGCAGGGCCGTTCTATGGCTACACCTTC.

The chain employs TRBV11-2 and TRBJ2-1, with 11 bases identical to TRBD1. Germline CDR1 reads SGHAT; CDR2 reads FQNNGV. The CDR3 has 15 residues. The V and J ends lost 8 bases and 3 bases, in that order; junction bases with no gene match: 6. CDR3 in DNA: TGTGCCAGCGGCCACGGGACAGGGGGCTACAATGAGCAGTTCTTC. It translates to CASGHGTGGYNEQFF.

J is TRBJ1-2 and V is TRBV4-1; TRBD1 matches 7 bases. This CDR3 has 19 residues. Losses at the gene ends were 1 base for V and 2 bases for J; bases not matched to a gene: 16. The V gene's germline CDR1 is MGHRA and CDR2 YSYEKL. The CDR3 DNA follows: TGCGCCAGCAGCCAAGTTGGGGAGCGGAGAGACAGGGCGAACTATGGCTACACCTTC. Translation: CASSQVGERRDRANYGYTF.

The chain couples TRBV9 to TRBJ2-2, with TRBD2 matching 11 bases. The CDR3 extends over 18 amino acids. V lost 0 bases to trimming and J lost 8 bases; unmatched junction nucleotides: 12. The V gene's germline CDR1 is SGDLS and CDR2 YYNGEE. The CDR3 sequence: CASSVAPGDSGRVGELFF. Written as DNA, the CDR3 is TGTGCCAGCAGCGTAGCCCCCGGAGATAGCGGGAGGGTTGGGGAGCTGTTTTTT.

The V call is TRBV7-9, the J call TRBJ2-5; 11 nucleotides agree with TRBD2. Germline assignment: CDR1 SEHNR and CDR2 FQNEAQ (reference sequence). CDR3 size: 13 residues. V was pared by 8 bases and J by 2 bases, with 1 base of the junction left unmatched. The CDR3, as DNA: TGTGCCAGCGTAGCGGGAGGGCAAGAGACCCAGTACTTC. Translation: CASVAGGQETQYF.

The gene calls are TRBV5-4 and TRBJ2-5; 10 nucleotides line up with TRBD2. Per the germline V gene, CDR1 is SGHNT and CDR2 is YYREEE (reference sequence). Trimming removed 0 bases from V and 4 bases from J; junction bases left unmatched: 3. The CDR3 has 15 amino acids. The CDR3 here is CASSLASGRAETQYF. The CDR3 DNA reads as TGTGCCAGCAGCTTGGCGAGCGGGAGGGCAGAGACCCAGTACTTC.

CDR3: CASSFGTGGYQPQHF. The DNA for the CDR3 is TGTGCCAGCAGTTTTGGGACAGGGGGCTATCAGCCCCAGCATTTT. V and J are TRBV28 and TRBJ1-5; 12 nucleotides line up with TRBD1. The V gene end was trimmed by 3 bases and the J gene end by 5 bases; junction bases not matched to a gene: 2. Germline CDR1 MDHEN, CDR2 SYDVKM. There are 15 residues in the CDR3.

This clone appeared a few times. The V gene is TRBV27, the J gene TRBJ2-2; D is unclear. Between the trimmed V and J ends, which lost 1 base and 6 bases, there was a span of 12 bases. The CDR3 length is 15 residues. In germline, CDR1 is MNHEY, CDR2 SMNVEV (reference sequence). Here the CDR3 reads CASSLFPDSAGELFF. In DNA form, the CDR3 reads TGTGCCAGCAGTTTATTTCCGGATTCGGCCGGGGAGCTGTTTTTT.

In its sample, this clone was seen once. This chain uses TRBV19 with TRBJ1-1; D is undetermined. The germline V gene encodes CDR1 LNHDA and CDR2 SQIVND (reference sequence). The CDR3 contains 13 residues. V was clipped by 0 bases and J by 3 bases, with 5 bases between them. For the CDR3, the DNA is TGTGCCAGTAGTATAGATACGGACACTGAAGCTTTCTTT. It yields the protein CASSIDTDTEAFF.

The J gene is TRBJ2-5, the V gene TRBV5-6; a weak D match, TRBD2 (6 bases). This CDR3 is built from 13 residues. V lost 7 bases, J lost 2 bases, and 12 bases lay in between. Looked up from germline, CDR1 is SGHDT and CDR2 is YYEEEE. The CDR3 coding sequence is TGTGCCAGCGCCCCGGGGGATCAAGAGACCCAGTACTTC. This codes for CASAPGDQETQYF.

This sequence joins TRBV20-1 and TRBJ1-2; D possibly corresponds to TRBD1 (6 bases). CDR1 is DFQATT and CDR2 is SNEGSKA in the germline V gene (reference sequence). The V gene lost 7 bases and the J gene lost 8 bases, with 14 bases spanning the gap. The CDR3 is 11 residues long. CDR3 amino acids: CSGDTGSGYTF. The CDR3 nucleotides read TGCAGTGGGGATACAGGGTCGGGCTACACCTTC.

The genes are TRBV7-2 and TRBJ2-1; tentatively, D is TRBD2 (5 bases). The V gene lost 5 bases and the J gene lost 5 bases, with 10 bases spanning the gap. This CDR3 is built from 13 residues. From germline, CDR1 is SGHTA and CDR2 FQGNSA. CDR3 coding DNA: TGTGCCAGCAGCGACTACTTCCACAATGAGCAGTTCTTC. Translated: CASSDYFHNEQFF.

This chain joins TRBV2 and TRBJ2-7, with no clear D. Trimming stripped 5 bases from V and 4 bases from J, with 9 bases between. This CDR3 region has 12 residues. CDR1 is SNHLY, CDR2 FYNNEI, per germline. CDR3 protein: CASSSDGYEQYF. DNA of the CDR3: TGTGCCAGCAGTTCGGACGGTTACGAGCAGTACTTC.

The chain carries TRBV5-4 and TRBJ2-1; D might be TRBD1 (6 bases). The V end was cut by 1 base, the J end by 5 bases, with 13 bases between. Germline CDR1 SGHNT, CDR2 YYREEE (reference sequence). The CDR3 loop spans 15 amino acids. CDR3 sequence: CASSLTGLPDNEQFF. In nucleotides, the CDR3 is TGTGCCAGCAGCTTGACAGGGTTGCCCGACAATGAGCAGTTCTTC.

This clone was seen a handful of times. This sequence joins TRBV19 and TRBJ1-5; 7 bases fit TRBD1. Germline V gene lookup returns CDR1 LNHDA and CDR2 SQIVND (reference sequence). This CDR3 has 15 amino acids. Trimming cost V 6 bases and J 7 bases; bases outside gene matches: 12. CDR3 nucleotides: TGTGCCAGTAGCGCAGCCCTGACAGGGTGGCAGCCCCAGCATTTT. It encodes CASSAALTGWQPQHF.

V usage is TRBV27 and J usage is TRBJ2-7; D is ambiguous. V was cut by 0 bases and J by 6 bases, with 6 bases left in between. Germline-derived CDR1 and CDR2 are MNHEY and SMNVEV (reference sequence). This CDR3 contains 12 residues. The CDR3 nucleotides read TGTGCCAGCAGTTTATCTCCCACCGAGCAGTACTTC. Its protein is CASSLSPTEQYF.

V is TRBV10-3 and J is TRBJ2-1, with 7 bases identical to TRBD2. CDR1 ENHRY and CDR2 SYGVKD come from the germline V gene. The CDR3 runs 14 residues. Trimming at V came to 7 bases and at J to 5 bases, leaving 8 bases not matched to a gene. CDR3 bases: TGTGCCATCAACAGTCAGGGACTACACAATGAGCAGTTCTTC. As protein: CAINSQGLHNEQFF.

The chain has TRBV28 and TRBJ1-2; 12 nucleotides agree with TRBD1. The CDR3 is 15 residues long. With 8 bases clipped from V and 0 bases from J, the junction kept 4 bases outside the gene matches. CDR1 is MDHEN, CDR2 SYDVKM, per germline. The CDR3 loop reads CASRGQGAPNYGYTF. CDR3 in DNA: TGTGCCAGCCGGGGACAGGGGGCCCCTAACTATGGCTACACCTTC.

The count of this clone is one. The rearrangement uses TRBV18 and TRBJ1-5; 7 bases map to TRBD1. V lost 3 bases, J lost 6 bases, and 5 bases stayed unmatched. CDR1 is KGHSH, CDR2 LQKENI, per germline. The CDR3 spans 14 residues. For the CDR3, the DNA is TGTGCCAGCTCACCCCCGACAGGGTCTCAGCCCCAGCATTTT. It yields the protein CASSPPTGSQPQHF.

This clone was picked up one time. The rearrangement links TRBV5-1 to TRBJ2-7, with a tentative D call TRBD1 (6 bases). The CDR3 is 14 amino acids. V was trimmed by 6 bases and J by 0 bases, leaving 13 bases between them. Germline values: CDR1 SGHRS, CDR2 YFSETQ. CDR3 amino acids: CASMVQGSSYEQYF. The CDR3 DNA sequence: TGCGCCAGCATGGTTCAGGGGTCCTCCTACGAGCAGTACTTC. The whole variable domain, filled in from reference TRBV5-1 and TRBJ2-7, reads KAGVTQTPRYLIKTRGQQVTLSCSPISGHRSVSWYQQTPGQGLQFLFEYFSETQRNKGNFPGRFSGRQFSNSRSEMNVSTLELGDSALYLCASMVQGSSYEQYFGPGTRLTVT.